Listed below are T cell receptor beta chains from one sample, sequenced in a study of cytomegalovirus exposure and HLA in healthy donors. Clones were sequenced by immunoSEQ multiplex PCR, and TCRdb holds only the in-frame ones, with some missing. Among 190,000 or so clones listed, about four fifths were seen once. Material: PBMCs. These receptor sequences come from a woman in her fifties or sixties in good health and CMV-seropositive. Each CDR3 is given with its conserved first and last residue. The order of the fields is clone size, J gene, V gene, D gene, CDR3 DNA, CDR3 protein. D genes are given only for firm matches. Clone size appears in some rows only: once, few, many, or a class for an expanded clone.

size: .
J: TRBJ1-6
V: TRBV6-5
D: TRBD1
DNA: TGTGCCAGCAGTCCTCCCGGGACAGTCCGTTGGGCCCTCCACTTT
CDR3: CASSPPGTVRWALHF

size: .
J: TRBJ2-1
V: TRBV7-3
D: .
DNA: TGTGCCAGCAGCTTTCAATCAGGTTCGGACAATGAGCAGTTCTTC
CDR3: CASSFQSGSDNEQFF

size: few
J: TRBJ1-2
V: TRBV5-1
D: .
DNA: TGCGCCAGCAGCTTCAGGGGCCGGTATGGCTACACCTTC
CDR3: CASSFRGRYGYTF

size: few
J: TRBJ2-7
V: TRBV29-1
D: TRBD1
DNA: TGCAGCGTAGGCATGGACAGGGACGCCGAGCAGTACTTC
CDR3: CSVGMDRDAEQYF

size: .
J: TRBJ2-1
V: TRBV2
D: .
DNA: TGTGCCAGCAGGCCCGGGACTTCGTACAATGAGCAGTTCTTC
CDR3: CASRPGTSYNEQFF

size: .
J: TRBJ2-1
V: TRBV7-6
D: .
DNA: TGTGCCAGCAGCTTAGATCGGGGAAACTACAATGAGCAGTTCTTC
CDR3: CASSLDRGNYNEQFF

size: .
J: TRBJ1-3
V: TRBV27
D: TRBD1
DNA: TGTGCCAGCCGGGACAGCCTCTCTGGAAACACCATATATTTT
CDR3: CASRDSLSGNTIYF

size: .
J: TRBJ2-2
V: TRBV7-3
D: TRBD2
DNA: TGTGCCAGCAGCTCGACTAGCGGGGGAGACACCGGGGAGCTGTTTTTT
CDR3: CASSSTSGGDTGELFF

size: .
J: TRBJ1-4
V: TRBV28
D: TRBD1
DNA: TGTGCCAGCAGTGCCAACAGGGGGGTCTTGACTAATGAAAAACTGTTTTTT
CDR3: CASSANRGVLTNEKLFF

size: many
J: TRBJ1-4
V: TRBV4-1
D: .
DNA: TGCGCCAGCAGCCAAGAGGGGAGGGCAGGGGAAAAACTGTTTTTT
CDR3: CASSQEGRAGEKLFF

size: many
J: TRBJ2-1
V: TRBV7-7
D: .
DNA: TGTGCCAGCAGCTTAGACCGGTTCGATGAGCAGTTCTTC
CDR3: CASSLDRFDEQFF

size: .
J: TRBJ2-7
V: TRBV28
D: TRBD1
DNA: TGTGCCAGCAGTTTCAACCCCCGGCAGGGGGCAGACGAGCAGTACTTC
CDR3: CASSFNPRQGADEQYF

size: .
J: TRBJ1-1
V: TRBV28
D: TRBD1
DNA: TGTGCCAGCTGCCGGACAGGGGGCGGGAGGGCTGAAGCTTTCTTT
CDR3: CASCRTGGGRAEAFF

size: .
J: TRBJ2-3
V: TRBV5-1
D: TRBD2
DNA: TGCGCCAGCAGCACGAGACTAGCGGGGGACACAGATACGCAGTATTTT
CDR3: CASSTRLAGDTDTQYF

size: .
J: TRBJ1-1
V: TRBV7-9
D: .
DNA: TGTGCCAGCAGCTCACAGGGTAGGATCACTGAAGCTTTCTTT
CDR3: CASSSQGRITEAFF

size: .
J: TRBJ2-1
V: TRBV28
D: TRBD2
DNA: TGTGCCAGCAGGTCCCTCTCGGGACTAGCTGAATACAATGAGCAGTTCTTC
CDR3: CASRSLSGLAEYNEQFF

size: .
J: TRBJ2-5
V: TRBV6-5
D: TRBD2
DNA: TGTGCCAGCAGTTACCAGCGGGGCTGGGAAGAGACCCAGTACTTC
CDR3: CASSYQRGWEETQYF

size: .
J: TRBJ2-5
V: TRBV2
D: .
DNA: TGTGCCAGCAGTGGATCAGGCAGGGGTGGAGAGACCCAGTACTTC
CDR3: CASSGSGRGGETQYF

size: .
J: TRBJ2-3
V: TRBV13
D: .
DNA: TGTGCCAGCAAGTATTTTGGGCAGAACACAGATACGCAGTATTTT
CDR3: CASKYFGQNTDTQYF

size: .
J: TRBJ2-5
V: TRBV6-1
D: .
DNA: TGTGCCAGCAGTGGGGGAGGGGGCCAAGAGACCCAGTACTTC
CDR3: CASSGGGGQETQYF

size: .
J: TRBJ2-1
V: TRBV29-1
D: .
DNA: TGCAGCGTTGACGGGGGGCGGGATGAGCAGTTCTTC
CDR3: CSVDGGRDEQFF

size: .
J: TRBJ1-3
V: TRBV4-3
D: .
DNA: TGCGCCAGCAGCCAAGATAAATTGGTGTCGGACACCATATATTTT
CDR3: CASSQDKLVSDTIYF

size: few
J: TRBJ1-6
V: TRBV6-6
D: .
DNA: TGTGCCAGCTTGATGAAGAGCTCCTATAATTCACCCCTCCACTTT
CDR3: CASLMKSSYNSPLHF

size: .
J: TRBJ2-7
V: TRBV19
D: .
DNA: TGTGCCAGTAGTATCGCCGCTACAGGACCTGAGCAGTACTTC
CDR3: CASSIAATGPEQYF

size: .
J: TRBJ1-6
V: TRBV5-1
D: .
DNA: TGCGCCAGCAGCCCTTTACGGGGCTCCTATAATTCACCCCTCCACTTT
CDR3: CASSPLRGSYNSPLHF

size: .
J: TRBJ2-1
V: TRBV4-1
D: TRBD2
DNA: TGCGCCAGCAGCCAAGGAGCGGGGGCCGACAATGAGCAGTTCTTC
CDR3: CASSQGAGADNEQFF

size: .
J: TRBJ1-2
V: TRBV25-1
D: TRBD1
DNA: TGTGCCAGCAGTGGGGACAGGGACTATGGCTACACCTTC
CDR3: CASSGDRDYGYTF

size: .
J: TRBJ2-5
V: TRBV5-4
D: TRBD1
DNA: TGTGCCAGCAGCATTACAGGGGTTCAAGAGACCCAGTACTTC
CDR3: CASSITGVQETQYF

size: .
J: TRBJ2-1
V: TRBV7-3
D: .
DNA: TGTGCCAGCAGCTTACTCGGAGCCGGGAATGAGCAGTTCTTC
CDR3: CASSLLGAGNEQFF

size: .
J: TRBJ1-5
V: TRBV4-2
D: .
DNA: TGTGCCAGCAGCCACCCTCGCGTAGGAGATAGCAATCAGCCCCAGCATTTT
CDR3: CASSHPRVGDSNQPQHF

size: once
J: TRBJ1-1
V: TRBV18
D: .
DNA: TGTGCCAGCTCGCCCCGGGAAGCTAAGAACACTGAAGCTTTCTTT
CDR3: CASSPREAKNTEAFF

size: once
J: TRBJ1-4
V: TRBV7-9
D: TRBD1
DNA: TGTGCCAGCAGCTTGGCACAGGGGGCGCGGGCTAATGAAAAACTGTTTTTT
CDR3: CASSLAQGARANEKLFF

size: .
J: TRBJ1-2
V: TRBV7-9
D: .
DNA: TGTGCCAGCAGCTTAGTACAAGCTAACTATGGCTACACCTTC
CDR3: CASSLVQANYGYTF

size: .
J: TRBJ2-1
V: TRBV19
D: .
DNA: TGTGCCAGCGCCTGGACAGCCCGTTCTAATGAGCAGTTCTTC
CDR3: CASAWTARSNEQFF

size: .
J: TRBJ1-5
V: TRBV2
D: .
DNA: TGTGCCAGCAGTGAATGGGAGGGTGGCAATCAGCCCCAGCATTTT
CDR3: CASSEWEGGNQPQHF

size: .
J: TRBJ2-3
V: TRBV4-2
D: .
DNA: TGTGCCAGCAGCCAAGATCTGTTGTATACGCAGTATTTT
CDR3: CASSQDLLYTQYF

size: .
J: TRBJ2-3
V: TRBV4-1
D: TRBD2
DNA: TGCGCCAGCAGCCAATCGGGACTAGCGGGGGGCCGGGGTCTCACAGATACGCAGTATTTT
CDR3: CASSQSGLAGGRGLTDTQYF

size: .
J: TRBJ1-6
V: TRBV30
D: .
DNA: TGTGCCTGGACCAGGGCTATCGATTCACCCCTCCACTTT
CDR3: CAWTRAIDSPLHF

size: .
J: TRBJ1-6
V: TRBV6-5
D: .
DNA: TGTGCCAGCAGCCTACCTTTACAGGGAAATTCACCCCTCCACTTT
CDR3: CASSLPLQGNSPLHF

size: .
J: TRBJ1-1
V: TRBV14
D: .
DNA: TGTGCCAGCAGCCAAGATTGGGGCAGGGAGAACACTGAAGCTTTCTTT
CDR3: CASSQDWGRENTEAFF

size: .
J: TRBJ1-2
V: TRBV19
D: TRBD1
DNA: TGTGCCAGTAGAAACAGGGGGGGCTATGGCTACACCTTC
CDR3: CASRNRGGYGYTF

size: .
J: TRBJ1-4
V: TRBV30
D: .
DNA: TGTGCCTGGAGTCCTTCAGCCGGGGGGGCCGAAAAACTGTTTTTT
CDR3: CAWSPSAGGAEKLFF

size: .
J: TRBJ2-1
V: TRBV9
D: TRBD2
DNA: TGTGCCAGCAGCTCTTCCGGGACTAGTCACAATGAGCAGTTCTTC
CDR3: CASSSSGTSHNEQFF

size: .
J: TRBJ1-1
V: TRBV5-6
D: .
DNA: TGTGCCAGCAGCTTTACGTGGCAAATGAACACTGAAGCTTTCTTT
CDR3: CASSFTWQMNTEAFF

size: few
J: TRBJ2-7
V: TRBV10-3
D: .
DNA: TGTGCCATCAGTGCGCCGGGACTGTCGAACTACGAGCAGTACTTC
CDR3: CAISAPGLSNYEQYF

size: .
J: TRBJ1-1
V: TRBV9
D: TRBD1
DNA: TGTGCCAGCAGCGTAGTTGTGACAGGGGGCTCTGAAGCTTTCTTT
CDR3: CASSVVVTGGSEAFF

size: .
J: TRBJ1-6
V: TRBV7-9
D: .
DNA: TGTGCCAGCAGCGCGGCGGGAAATTCACCCCTCCACTTT
CDR3: CASSAAGNSPLHF

size: .
J: TRBJ1-6
V: TRBV4-1
D: .
DNA: TGCGCCAGCAGCCAAGCAACAGGCTTCAATTCACCCCTCCACTTT
CDR3: CASSQATGFNSPLHF

size: .
J: TRBJ2-5
V: TRBV5-1
D: TRBD1
DNA: TGCGCCAGCAGCTCCGGGCAAAGGGGGACAGGGGGTTTGCAGACCCAGTACTTC
CDR3: CASSSGQRGTGGLQTQYF

size: once
J: TRBJ1-4
V: TRBV5-1
D: TRBD1
DNA: TGCGCCAGCAGCTTTGGGACAGGGGTTTGGGCCGGGGAAAAACTGTTTTTT
CDR3: CASSFGTGVWAGEKLFF

size: .
J: TRBJ2-5
V: TRBV4-1
D: .
DNA: TGCGCCAGCAGCCAAAATGGACAGCAAGAGACCCAGTACTTC
CDR3: CASSQNGQQETQYF

size: .
J: TRBJ2-7
V: TRBV28
D: .
DNA: TGTGCCAGCAGCGCCCTCGACAGTGGGGTCGAGAGGCAGTACTTC
CDR3: CASSALDSGVERQYF

size: .
J: TRBJ1-3
V: TRBV5-1
D: TRBD1
DNA: TGCGCCAGCAGAACGACGACAGGGCCCGGAAACACCATATATTTT
CDR3: CASRTTTGPGNTIYF

size: .
J: TRBJ1-5
V: TRBV27
D: .
DNA: TGTGCCAGCAGTTTAGGGGGGGTAGGGAATCAGCCCCAGCATTTT
CDR3: CASSLGGVGNQPQHF

size: .
J: TRBJ1-2
V: TRBV11-2
D: TRBD1
DNA: TGTGCCAGTAGGAAACAGGGGGCGGGGGGCTACACCTTC
CDR3: CASRKQGAGGYTF

size: .
J: TRBJ1-1
V: TRBV2
D: TRBD1
DNA: TGTGCCAGCACCCTGGGACAGACAGGGGGTGTTGAAGCTTTCTTT
CDR3: CASTLGQTGGVEAFF

size: .
J: TRBJ1-4
V: TRBV15
D: TRBD1
DNA: TGTGCCACCAGCTGGACAGGGCTCGCTAATGAAAAACTGTTTTTT
CDR3: CATSWTGLANEKLFF

size: once
J: TRBJ2-7
V: TRBV27
D: .
DNA: TGTGCCAGCAGGGCAGGGGGAGGCTACGAGCAGTACTTC
CDR3: CASRAGGGYEQYF

size: few
J: TRBJ2-7
V: TRBV6-5
D: .
DNA: TGTGCCAGCAGTTACTCGGCAGGGATTCTACGAGAGCAGTACTTC
CDR3: CASSYSAGILREQYF